This record concerns one TCR beta chain sequence. Its antigen is as yet unknown. The data were obtained in a study of cytomegalovirus exposure and HLA in healthy donors. Whole-study findings and limits: Cytomegalovirus-associated TCR beta chains were listed, numbering 150 to 200. The authors reported that TCR beta sequences could predict HLA-A and HLA-B alleles. These predictions were accurate for most subjects in the first cohort.

Germline values: CDR1 SGHDT, CDR2 YYEEEE. This CDR3 comprises 11 residues. V lost 3 bases, J lost 7 bases, and 5 bases lay in between. Use of 60 Vbeta and 13 Jbeta primers characterized the PCR. Authors' methods: An analysis performed later counted roughly 80 million unique TCR beta chains (around 9.9 million of them shared). Libraries were prepared by immunoSEQ multiplex PCR; TCRdb keeps only in-frame clonotypes and omits some of them. Clone size and V and J calls were adopted from that table, with D and trimming inferred from the DNA. This sample's table reports approximately 75,000 clones. The TCR sequence derives from a man aged 35 to 55 in good health and CMV-seronegative. The sequenced sample was PBMCs. The V and J genes are TRBV5-6 and TRBJ2-1; no definite D call. CDR3 in amino acids: CASSSRNEQFF. Written as DNA, the CDR3 is TGTGCCAGCAGCTCCCGGAATGAGCAGTTCTTC.